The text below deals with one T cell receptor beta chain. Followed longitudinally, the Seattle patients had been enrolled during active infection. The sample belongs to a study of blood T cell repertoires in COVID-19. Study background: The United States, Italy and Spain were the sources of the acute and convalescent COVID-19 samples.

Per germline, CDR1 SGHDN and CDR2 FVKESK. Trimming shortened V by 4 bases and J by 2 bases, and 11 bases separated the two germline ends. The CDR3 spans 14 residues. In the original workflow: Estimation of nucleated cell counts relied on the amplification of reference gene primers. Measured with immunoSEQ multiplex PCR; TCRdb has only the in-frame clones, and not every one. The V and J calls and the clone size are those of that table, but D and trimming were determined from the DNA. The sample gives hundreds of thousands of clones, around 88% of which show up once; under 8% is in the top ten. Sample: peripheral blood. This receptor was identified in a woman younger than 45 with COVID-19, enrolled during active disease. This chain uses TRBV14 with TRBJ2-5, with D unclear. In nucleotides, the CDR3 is TGTGCCAGCAGCCGGATTGGGCAGCAAGAGACCCAGTACTTC. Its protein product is CASSRIGQQETQYF.